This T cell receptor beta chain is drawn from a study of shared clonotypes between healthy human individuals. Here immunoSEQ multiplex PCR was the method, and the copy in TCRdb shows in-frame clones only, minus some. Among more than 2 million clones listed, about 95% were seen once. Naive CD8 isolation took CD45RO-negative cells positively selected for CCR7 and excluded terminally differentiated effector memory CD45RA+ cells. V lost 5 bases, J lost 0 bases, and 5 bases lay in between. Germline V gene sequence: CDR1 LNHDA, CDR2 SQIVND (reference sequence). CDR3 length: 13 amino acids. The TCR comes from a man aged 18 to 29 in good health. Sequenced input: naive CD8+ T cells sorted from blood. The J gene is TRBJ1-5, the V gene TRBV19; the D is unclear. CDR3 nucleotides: TGTGCCAGTAGTGACGCTAGCAATCAGCCCCAGCATTTT. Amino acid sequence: CASSDASNQPQHF.